These 10 T cell receptor beta chains share one sample of origin, sequenced in a study of cytomegalovirus exposure and HLA in healthy donors. 13 Jbeta primers and 60 Vbeta primers were used for the PCR. Measured with immunoSEQ multiplex PCR; TCRdb has only the in-frame clones, and not every one. This table has 100,000 to 150,000 clones, 75% to 85% appearing once. Sequencing was performed on PBMCs. The source of these receptors is a man aged 45 to 65 in good health and CMV-seronegative.

The chain has TRBV7-9 and TRBJ1-4; D possibly corresponds to TRBD1 (5 bases). The germline CDR1 and CDR2 sequences are SEHNR and FQNEAQ (reference sequence). V lost 2 bases, J lost 0 bases, and 16 bases lay in between. CDR3 size: 18 residues. Here the CDR3 reads CASSLWSGKTATNEKLFF. DNA for the CDR3: TGTGCCAGCAGCTTATGGTCAGGGAAGACGGCAACTAATGAAAAACTGTTTTTT.

The chain has TRBV7-2 and TRBJ2-2; D gene unclear. There are 13 residues in the CDR3. Trimming removed 0 bases from V and 5 bases from J, with 4 bases in between. Germline CDR1 SGHTA, CDR2 FQGNSA. CDR3 loop: CASSLARTGELFF. The CDR3 nucleotides are TGTGCCAGCAGCTTAGCGCGAACCGGGGAGCTGTTTTTT.

There are a few counts of this clone. The chain employs TRBV5-6 and TRBJ2-7; 7 bases align to TRBD1. Germline CDR1 and CDR2: SGHDT and YYEEEE. The length of the CDR3 is 15 residues. V shed 4 bases, J shed 5 bases, and the junction held 12 bases outside the gene matches. The CDR3, as DNA: TGTGCCAGCAGCCTACAGGGGAAGTGGGACAACGAGCAGTACTTC. It codes for CASSLQGKWDNEQYF.

This clone came up once. The chain joins TRBV10-3 to TRBJ2-7; TRBD1 aligns across 11 bases. Germline V gene data show CDR1 as ENHRY and CDR2 as SYGVKD. Trimming at V came to 7 bases and at J to 5 bases, leaving 4 bases not matched to a gene. The CDR3 is 13 residues long. The CDR3: CAITAGQGDEQYF. The CDR3 DNA reads TGTGCCATCACTGCGGGACAGGGGGACGAGCAGTACTTC.

The chain uses TRBV19 and TRBJ1-2; 10 bases align to TRBD1. The trim removed 5 bases at V and 0 bases at J, leaving 9 bases unmatched. This CDR3 is 17 amino acids long. The germline gives CDR1 LNHDA, CDR2 SQIVND (reference sequence). CDR3 residues: CASSPGTGATANYGYTF. The CDR3 DNA follows: TGTGCCAGTAGTCCAGGGACAGGGGCTACAGCTAACTATGGCTACACCTTC.

V is TRBV7-6 and J is TRBJ1-5, with TRBD1 as a possible D gene (6 bases). Germline V gene lookup returns CDR1 SGHVS and CDR2 FNYEAQ. V shed 7 bases and J shed 6 bases, with 19 bases lying between them. This CDR3 is 15 amino acids long. CDR3 residues: CASTERGGRGQPQHF. CDR3 nucleotide sequence: TGTGCCAGCACCGAGCGGGGGGGGCGCGGTCAGCCCCAGCATTTT.

The CDR3 coding sequence is TGTGCCAGCAGCCCGTCGGAGAGCGGCAGCACAGATACGCAGTATTTT. Translation gives CASSPSESGSTDTQYF. The V call is TRBV7-9, the J call TRBJ2-3; D perhaps matches TRBD2 (5 bases). V was clipped by 5 bases and J by 0 bases, with 15 bases between them. The CDR3 covers 16 residues. Germline V lookup: CDR1 SEHNR, CDR2 FQNEAQ (reference sequence).

This chain uses TRBV6-5 with TRBJ2-5; no reliable D call. V was clipped by 4 bases and J by 2 bases, with 14 bases between them. Germline CDR1 MNHEY, CDR2 SVGAGI. The CDR3 sequence is 15 residues long. For the CDR3, the DNA is TGTGCCAGCAGTTCCCTTTCAGCGACGCAAGAGACCCAGTACTTC. This codes for CASSSLSATQETQYF.

The rearrangement joins TRBV4-1 to TRBJ1-6; D may be TRBD1 (5 bases). Germline CDR1 is MGHRA and CDR2 is YSYEKL. V was pared by 3 bases and J by 8 bases, with 17 bases between. The CDR3 is 16 residues long. DNA for the CDR3: TGCGCCAGCAGCCATTCCCAGGGTCCAGGTTATTCACCCCTCCACTTT. Residues: CASSHSQGPGYSPLHF.

The chain couples TRBV15 to TRBJ1-2; no clear D gene. Germline loops: CDR1 LNHNV, CDR2 YYDKDF (reference sequence). V lost 1 base and J lost 3, with 18 bases in between. The CDR3 length is 17 residues. DNA for the CDR3: TGTGCCACCAGCAGAGCTCTTAGAAGAGACAAGGACTATGGCTACACCTTC. Protein sequence: CATSRALRRDKDYGYTF.